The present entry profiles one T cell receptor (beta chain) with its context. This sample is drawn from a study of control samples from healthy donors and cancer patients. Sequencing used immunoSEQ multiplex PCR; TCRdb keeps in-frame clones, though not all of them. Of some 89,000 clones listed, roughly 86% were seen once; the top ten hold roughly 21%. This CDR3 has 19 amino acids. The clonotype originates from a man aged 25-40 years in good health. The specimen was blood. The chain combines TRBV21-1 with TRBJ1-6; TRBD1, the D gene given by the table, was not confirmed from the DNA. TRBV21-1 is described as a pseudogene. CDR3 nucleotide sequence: TGTGCCAGCAGCATTTGGCAGGCGCCCTCGAGCTCCTATAATTCACCCCTCCACTTT. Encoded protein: CASSIWQAPSSSYNSPLHF.